The sequence of this T cell receptor (beta chain) was determined in a study of patients and donors after allogeneic stem cell transplantation. This CDR3 has 16 amino acids. V lost 5 bases to trimming and J lost 2 bases; unmatched junction nucleotides: 6. One entry per CDR3 protein results from TCRdb running MiXCR on the RT-PCR reads. The table records roughly 940,000 distinct CDR3 sequences, roughly 18% of them present only once. This clonotype was observed a few times. The receptor comes from a human donor who was either an allogeneic HSCT recipient or a stem cell or donor lymphocyte infusion donor (not recorded which). It is not recorded whose cells these are; they may come from a transplant donor. This rearrangement joins TRBV12-3 or TRBV12-4 to TRBJ2-2, with 9 bases matching TRBD1. The specimen sequenced was blood, either unsorted or a sorted T cell fraction (not recorded which). The CDR3 loop is CASSPRTGDNTGELFF. Written as DNA, the CDR3 is TGTGCCAGCAGTCCCCGGACAGGGGACAACACCGGGGAGCTGTTTTTT.